What follows are 18 T cell receptor beta chains derived from one specimen sequenced in a study of shared T cell receptors in the human thymus. Some clones are missing from TCRdb's copy, which holds only in-frame ones; the method was immunoSEQ multiplex PCR. The sample records roughly 660,000 clones, roughly 88% being singletons. The same specimen was also included in a second study, on human thymus T cells.

Material: thymocytes. These receptors were collected from a boy less than two years old with a congenital heart defect.

The J gene is TRBJ1-2, the V gene TRBV27; tentatively, D is TRBD1 (6 bases). The V end was cut by 5 bases, the J end by 8 bases, with 21 bases between. The germline V gene encodes CDR1 MNHEY and CDR2 SMNVEV (reference sequence). This CDR3 is built from 15 residues. The CDR3 loop is CASSPLRTALGGYTF. In DNA, the CDR3 is TGTGCCAGCAGTCCCCTAAGGACAGCCCTAGGGGGCTACACCTTC.

The chain links TRBV7-2 to TRBJ2-3, with D tentatively TRBD1 (5 bases). The V and J ends lost 4 bases and 3 bases respectively, with 5 bases between them. Germline V gives CDR1 SGHTA, CDR2 FQGNSA. This CDR3 is built from 12 residues. The DNA for the CDR3 is TGTGCCAGCAGCTCAGGGACAGATACGCAGTATTTT. As protein: CASSSGTDTQYF.

The chain couples TRBV28 to TRBJ1-1; maybe TRBD1 (5 bases). This CDR3 has 16 amino acids. Between the trimmed V and J ends, which lost 2 bases and 6 bases, there was a span of 19 bases. Germline CDR1 reads MDHEN; CDR2 reads SYDVKM. The CDR3 here is CASSLESRGLVPEAFF. The CDR3, as DNA: TGTGCCAGCAGTTTAGAATCCCGGGGACTCGTCCCTGAAGCTTTCTTT.

The chain has TRBV5-6 and TRBJ2-1, with 11 bases matching TRBD2. V lost 3 bases, J lost 4 bases, and 6 bases stayed unmatched. CDR1 and CDR2 (germline): SGHDT, YYEEEE. This CDR3 is 16 amino acids long. CDR3 DNA: TGTGCCAGCAGCTCCAGACTAGCGGGGAATTACAATGAGCAGTTCTTC. The encoded protein is CASSSRLAGNYNEQFF.

The CDR3 nucleotides are TGTGCCATCAAGGACAGGGGGCTGGACAATGAGCAGTTCTTC. Protein sequence: CAIKDRGLDNEQFF. This chain connects TRBV10-3 to TRBJ2-1; 11 bases map to TRBD1. The germline V gene encodes CDR1 ENHRY and CDR2 SYGVKD. V trimming: 7 bases; J trimming: 5 bases; junction bases outside the gene matches: 4. The CDR3 extends over 14 amino acids.

CDR3 loop: CASRAKTSADTQYF. In nucleotides, the CDR3 is TGTGCCAGCAGAGCGAAAACTAGCGCAGATACGCAGTATTTT. V gene TRBV2 combines with J gene TRBJ2-3; TRBD2 matches at 7 bases. Germline V lookup: CDR1 SNHLY, CDR2 FYNNEI. CDR3 size: 14 residues. J lost 4 bases, V lost 6 bases, and 7 bases had no gene match. The full variable domain, with the rest looked up from reference TRBV2 and TRBJ2-3, is EPEVTQTPSHQVTQMGQEVILRCVPISNHLYFYWYRQILGQKVEFLVSFYNNEISEKSEIFDDQFSVERPDGSNFTLKIRSTKLEDSAMYFCASRAKTSADTQYFGPGTRLTVL.

The V call is TRBV7-2, the J call TRBJ1-2; maybe TRBD1 (5 bases). The CDR3 sequence is 16 residues long. Germline CDR1 and CDR2: SGHTA and FQGNSA. With 1 base removed from V and 6 bases from J, the gap between germline ends came to 18 bases. CDR3 amino acids: CASSLVGRPRTDGYTF. CDR3 bases: TGTGCCAGCAGCTTAGTGGGGCGGCCACGCACCGATGGCTACACCTTC. Supplemented by reference TRBV7-2 and TRBJ1-2, the full variable domain reads GAGVSQSPSNKVTEKGKDVELRCDPISGHTALYWYRQSLGQGLEFLIYFQGNSAPDKSGLPSDRFSAERTGGSVSTLTIQRTQQEDSAVYLCASSLVGRPRTDGYTFGSGTRLTVV.

The rearrangement links TRBV2 to TRBJ2-3, with a possible D match to TRBD1 (7 bases). Trimming cost V 5 bases and J 5 bases, with 14 bases left between them. Germline V gives CDR1 SNHLY, CDR2 FYNNEI. The CDR3 extends over 14 amino acids. The CDR3, as DNA: TGTGCCAGCAGTACTAGACAGGGAGGAGATACGCAGTATTTT. It translates to CASSTRQGGDTQYF.

The V and J genes are TRBV15 and TRBJ2-6; D possibly corresponds to TRBD1 (5 bases). CDR1 is LNHNV and CDR2 is YYDKDF in the germline V gene (reference sequence). The CDR3 totals 16 residues. Trimming took off 0 bases at V and 2 bases at J, with 8 bases between the two ends. CDR3 loop: CATSREGPPGANVLTF. In nucleotides, the CDR3 is TGTGCCACCAGCAGAGAGGGGCCCCCTGGGGCCAACGTCCTGACTTTC.

This chain joins TRBV29-1 and TRBJ1-3; 8 nucleotides line up with TRBD1. Germline trimming cut 5 bases from V and 4 bases from J; bases unmatched to any gene: 10. The CDR3 has 15 residues. The germline V gene encodes CDR1 SQVTM and CDR2 ANQGSEA. The CDR3 region is CSVHAQGAGGNTIYF. CDR3 in DNA: TGCAGCGTTCATGCTCAGGGGGCTGGAGGAAACACCATATATTTT.

The V gene is TRBV6-1, the J gene TRBJ2-7; TRBD2 agrees at 12 bases. The germline gives CDR1 MNHNS, CDR2 SASEGT. The J segment lost 6 bases and the V segment lost 5 bases, leaving 8 bases of the junction unmatched. The CDR3 spans 15 residues. Here the CDR3 reads CASSNPGTSGCEQYF. In nucleotides, the CDR3 is TGTGCCAGCAGTAATCCCGGGACTAGCGGGTGCGAGCAGTACTTC.

The genes are TRBV4-3 and TRBJ2-1; 10 bases are a match to TRBD2. This CDR3 has 19 residues. The germline V gene encodes CDR1 LGHNA and CDR2 YSLEER. V dropped 0 bases and J dropped 0; count of bases not matched to a gene: 8. CDR3 protein: CASSQDRTSGRLSYNEQFF. The CDR3 DNA reads as TGCGCCAGCAGCCAAGACCGGACTAGCGGACGACTCTCCTACAATGAGCAGTTCTTC.

As regards this clone: This sample also contains other DNA sequences that code for the same CDR3. Written as DNA, the CDR3 is TGCAGCGTCACCCCACCTGGCTCCACAGATACGCAGTATTTT. Translated: CSVTPPGSTDTQYF. The gene calls are TRBV29-1 and TRBJ2-3; D unclear. Between the trimmed V and J ends, which lost 6 bases and 2 bases, there was a span of 15 bases. The CDR3 loop spans 14 amino acids. Germline CDR1 and CDR2: SQVTM and ANQGSEA.

This clone was recorded a few times. This chain uses TRBV4-3 with TRBJ2-3; perhaps TRBD2 as D (6 bases). The CDR3 is 18 residues long. Trimming took off 1 base at V and 0 bases at J, with 17 bases between the two ends. From germline, CDR1 is LGHNA and CDR2 YSLEER. The CDR3 DNA sequence: TGCGCCAGCAGCCAAGTTAGCCCACGGAGGGTTAGCACAGATACGCAGTATTTT. Translation gives CASSQVSPRRVSTDTQYF.

The gene calls are TRBV7-9 and TRBJ1-1; TRBD1 is a possible D gene (5 bases). V was trimmed by 5 bases and J by 5 bases, leaving 15 bases between them. Germline assignment: CDR1 SEHNR and CDR2 FQNEAQ (reference sequence). The CDR3 consists of 14 residues. CDR3 region: CASSPSGERTEAFF. CDR3 sequence (DNA): TGTGCCAGCAGCCCCTCGGGGGAGAGAACTGAAGCTTTCTTT.

The chain joins TRBV9 to TRBJ2-5, with 9 bases that match TRBD2. The J call may not be correct, given that the DNA end is closer to TRBJ2-7. The germline V gene encodes CDR1 SGDLS and CDR2 YYNGEE. The CDR3 has 15 residues. The chain's CDR3 is CASSVAPSGDYEQYF. CDR3 DNA sequence: TGTGCCAGCAGCGTAGCCCCTAGCGGGGACTACGAGCAGTACTTC.

V gene TRBV28 combines with J gene TRBJ2-7; TRBD2 is a possible D gene (7 bases). The V and J ends lost 6 bases and 3 bases respectively, with 18 bases between them. This CDR3 has 15 residues. Germline CDR1 and CDR2: MDHEN and SYDVKM. CDR3 loop: CASSRSSGGDYEQYF. For the CDR3, the DNA is TGTGCCAGCAGCCGCTCCTCGGGGGGCGACTACGAGCAGTACTTC.

The chain joins TRBV19 to TRBJ2-7; TRBD1 agrees at 7 bases. The V and J ends lost 7 bases and 2 bases, in that order; junction bases with no gene match: 5. Germline assignment: CDR1 LNHDA and CDR2 SQIVND (reference sequence). The CDR3 runs to 13 residues. In DNA, the CDR3 is TGTGCCAGTATCGGGGACAGCACCTACGAGCAGTACTTC. It specifies CASIGDSTYEQYF.